The clone carrying this T cell receptor (beta chain) occurred once. CDR1 and CDR2 from the germline V gene are ENHRY and SYGVKD. The V and J ends lost 7 bases and 5 bases, in that order; junction bases with no gene match: 6. The CDR3 has 13 amino acids. Profiled with immunoSEQ multiplex PCR; TCRdb holds only in-frame clones, not every one. The repertoire consists of hundreds of thousands of clones, with almost 90% occurring once and the leading ten covering about 7%. These data are taken from a study of blood T cell repertoires in COVID-19. This receptor was obtained from a woman in her 70s with COVID-19, enrolled during active disease. The material sequenced was peripheral blood. The chain carries TRBV10-3 and TRBJ2-5; 8 bases fit TRBD2. The CDR3 nucleotides are TGTGCCATCACGGGGGGGCCTGGGGAGACCCAGTACTTC. Translated, it gives CAITGGPGETQYF.